This paragraph reports one T cell receptor (beta chain). These data come from a study of cytomegalovirus exposure and HLA in healthy donors. As for the study in general: A prior study identified some 100 million unique TCR beta sequences from around 180 million T cells.

PCR involved 60 Vbeta and 13 Jbeta primers. Original handling: An analysis that came later counted tens of millions of unique TCR beta chains, approximately 11 million shared. Generated by immunoSEQ multiplex PCR, the TCRdb table keeps only in-frame clones and is missing some. Clone size and V and J calls were adopted from that table, with D and trimming inferred from the DNA. The sample lists 100,000 to 150,000 clones, about a sixth occurring once. The clonotype was recovered from a female donor in good health and CMV-seropositive. Specimen: PBMCs.

CDR3: CASRGLEGNEQFF. In nucleotides, the CDR3 is TGTGCCAGCAGAGGACTAGAAGGGAATGAGCAGTTCTTC. The chain joins TRBV2 to TRBJ2-1, with 7 bases fitting TRBD2. Germline loops: CDR1 SNHLY, CDR2 FYNNEI. This CDR3 is 13 amino acids long. J gave up 7 bases and V 6 bases, and 6 bases lay outside the gene matches.